A selection of T cell receptor beta chains follows, all from one sample in a study of blood T cell repertoires in COVID-19. Assay used: immunoSEQ multiplex PCR; TCRdb lists only in-frame clones, some missing. The sample has 350,000 to 400,000 clones, approximately 91% seen once. The sequencing sample was made of PBMCs or T cells enriched from blood (not recorded which). The receptors here all came from a woman between 35 and 50 years old who had been exposed to COVID-19. Each CDR3 is given with its conserved first and last residue. The order of the fields is clone size, D gene, V gene, J gene, CDR3 protein, CDR3 DNA. The D gene is left open where the match is weak. For some rows the clone size is stated as once, few or many, or as a class when expanded; others skip it.

clone_size: -; d_call: TRBD1; v_call: TRBV15; j_call: TRBJ1-1; cdr3_aa: CATSPRGAAGTEAFF; cdr3_nt: TGTGCCACCAGCCCCAGGGGGGCAGCAGGAACTGAAGCTTTCTTT
clone_size: -; d_call: -; v_call: TRBV30; j_call: TRBJ1-2; cdr3_aa: CAWSQFRGGVHGYTF; cdr3_nt: TGTGCCTGGTCCCAGTTTCGAGGGGGAGTCCATGGCTACACCTTC
clone_size: -; d_call: TRBD1; v_call: TRBV6-5; j_call: TRBJ1-1; cdr3_aa: CASSPEGARAEAFF; cdr3_nt: TGTGCCAGCAGCCCGGAGGGGGCTAGGGCTGAAGCTTTCTTT
clone_size: -; d_call: TRBD1; v_call: TRBV11-2; j_call: TRBJ2-3; cdr3_aa: CASSSTGDITDTQYF; cdr3_nt: TGTGCCAGCAGCTCAACAGGGGATATCACAGATACGCAGTATTTT
clone_size: -; d_call: -; v_call: TRBV19; j_call: TRBJ1-1; cdr3_aa: CASTLGQSQAFF; cdr3_nt: TGTGCCAGTACTCTCGGACAGAGCCAGGCTTTCTTT
clone_size: -; d_call: TRBD1; v_call: TRBV5-1; j_call: TRBJ1-2; cdr3_aa: CASSKVTGDWVYGYTF; cdr3_nt: TGCGCCAGCAGCAAAGTTACAGGGGATTGGGTCTATGGCTACACCTTC
clone_size: -; d_call: TRBD2; v_call: TRBV10-3; j_call: TRBJ2-7; cdr3_aa: CAISGLAGAYEQYF; cdr3_nt: TGTGCCATCAGTGGACTAGCGGGGGCCTACGAGCAGTACTTC
clone_size: -; d_call: -; v_call: TRBV1; j_call: TRBJ2-5; cdr3_aa: CTSSQGFVASREETQYF; cdr3_nt: TGCACCAGCAGCCAAGGATTCGTCGCATCAAGGGAGGAGACCCAGTACTTC
clone_size: -; d_call: TRBD2; v_call: TRBV15; j_call: TRBJ2-7; cdr3_aa: CATSRARGAGDFEQYF; cdr3_nt: TGTGCCACCAGCAGAGCCCGTGGGGCGGGAGACTTCGAGCAGTACTTC
clone_size: -; d_call: TRBD1; v_call: TRBV5-1; j_call: TRBJ2-7; cdr3_aa: CASSLHGTGSYEQYF; cdr3_nt: TGCGCCAGCAGCCTGCACGGGACAGGGAGTTACGAGCAGTACTTC
clone_size: once; d_call: TRBD1; v_call: TRBV9; j_call: TRBJ1-2; cdr3_aa: CASSGDRDLHFSYGYTF; cdr3_nt: TGTGCCAGCAGCGGAGACAGGGACTTACATTTCTCATATGGCTACACCTTC